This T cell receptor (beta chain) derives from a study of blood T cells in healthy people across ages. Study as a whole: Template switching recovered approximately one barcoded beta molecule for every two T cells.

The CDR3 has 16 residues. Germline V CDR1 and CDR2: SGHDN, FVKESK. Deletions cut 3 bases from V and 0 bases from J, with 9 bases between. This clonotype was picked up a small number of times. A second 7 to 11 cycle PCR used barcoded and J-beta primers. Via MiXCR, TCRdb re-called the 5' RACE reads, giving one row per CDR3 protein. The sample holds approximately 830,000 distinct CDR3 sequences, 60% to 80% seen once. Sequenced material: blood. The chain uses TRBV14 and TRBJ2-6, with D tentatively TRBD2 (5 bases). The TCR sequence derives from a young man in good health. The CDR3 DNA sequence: TGTGCCAGCAGCCACCTACGGGGCTCTGGGGCCAACGTCCTGACTTTC. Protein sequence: CASSHLRGSGANVLTF.